A selection of T cell receptor beta chains follows, all from one sample in a study of blood T cell repertoires in COVID-19. TCRdb's copy holds only in-frame clones and misses some; the assay was immunoSEQ multiplex PCR. The table records approximately 260,000 clones, approximately 80% of them present only once. The sequenced sample consisted of peripheral blood. These receptors came from a woman older than 75 with active or convalescent COVID-19. Both conserved end residues are part of each CDR3. The order of the fields is J gene, V gene, CDR3 protein.

TRBJ1-2,TRBV2,CASSGTDNYGYTF
TRBJ2-7,TRBV28,CASSSVEQLPYEQYF
TRBJ2-5,TRBV5-4,CASSPRGGFDETQYF
TRBJ1-2,TRBV2,CASRLHGTFLYGYTF
TRBJ2-1,TRBV4-2,CASSQGPGLAKNNEQFF
TRBJ2-3,TRBV10-1,CASSESVGAGGSDTQYF
TRBJ1-2,TRBV7-9,CASSLKQERYTF
TRBJ2-2,TRBV3-1/TRBV3-2,CASSQAGQGYTGELFF
TRBJ1-4,TRBV6-1,CASSERGRVVEKLFF
TRBJ1-1,TRBV28,CASCRTVNTEAFF
TRBJ2-1,TRBV13,CASSPLAGGGYNEQFF
TRBJ1-5,TRBV28,CASMSLRTGQYSASNQPQHF
TRBJ2-1,TRBV24-1,CATSGGAGLAGNSYNEQFF